What follows are 17 T cell receptor beta chains derived from one specimen sequenced in a study of technical replicates of blood from a few donors. TCRdb's table, derived via immunoSEQ multiplex PCR, lists solely in-frame clones and lacks some. This table holds more than 65,000 clones, around 95% found once. Source material: T cells isolated from PBMCs. Receptors were obtained from a human donor in good health.

The CDR3 reads CASSSRGGLTNEQFF. The CDR3 DNA sequence: TGTGCCAGCAGTTCACGGGGGGGCCTTACCAATGAGCAGTTCTTC. The chain couples TRBV13 to TRBJ2-1; 8 bases align to TRBD2. CDR3 length: 15 residues. Germline V lookup: CDR1 PRHDT, CDR2 FYEKMQ (reference sequence). Trimming took 6 bases from V and 6 from J; bases not matched to a gene: 10.

The chain uses TRBV7-6 and TRBJ2-1; a possible D gene is TRBD1 (6 bases). The germline V gene encodes CDR1 SGHVS and CDR2 FNYEAQ. The CDR3 length is 12 residues. V was shortened by 0 bases and J by 10 bases, with 7 bases between the two germline ends. The CDR3, as DNA: TGTGCCAGCAGCTTAGCCGGGACAGAGCAGTTCTTC. It specifies CASSLAGTEQFF.

The V gene is TRBV4-1, the J gene TRBJ1-4; 8 nucleotides match TRBD1. CDR1 and CDR2 (germline): MGHRA, YSYEKL. This CDR3 spans 15 amino acids. With V trimmed by 0 bases and J by 8 bases, 5 bases remained unmatched. CDR3 sequence: CASSQDSGDREKLFF. The CDR3 DNA reads as TGCGCCAGCAGCCAAGATTCGGGGGACAGGGAAAAACTGTTTTTT.

The chain combines TRBV15 with TRBJ1-2, with 10 nucleotides matching TRBD1. Germline V gene lookup returns CDR1 LNHNV and CDR2 YYDKDF (reference sequence). CDR3 length: 16 amino acids. With V trimmed by 5 bases and J by 4 bases, 10 bases remained unmatched. CDR3 region: CATSEAPGQGTYGYTF. CDR3 nucleotides: TGTGCCACCAGCGAGGCACCGGGACAGGGGACCTATGGCTACACCTTC.

This rearrangement joins TRBV28 to TRBJ2-1, with D possibly TRBD1 on 6 matching bases. Trimming took 6 bases from V and 0 from J, leaving 15 bases between them. The CDR3 is 16 residues long. Germline values: CDR1 MDHEN, CDR2 SYDVKM. CDR3 DNA: TGTGCCAGCAGCTCGGGACACGACAGCTCCTACAATGAGCAGTTCTTC. Translation gives CASSSGHDSSYNEQFF.

The V gene is TRBV4-1, the J gene TRBJ2-7, with D tentatively TRBD1 (6 bases). This CDR3 has 18 amino acids. V was clipped by 0 bases and J by 4 bases, with 22 bases between them. The germline V gene encodes CDR1 MGHRA and CDR2 YSYEKL. The chain's CDR3 is CASSQEPQGSRGLYEQYF. CDR3 bases: TGCGCCAGCAGCCAAGAACCCCAAGGGTCCAGGGGCCTTTACGAGCAGTACTTC.

The J gene is TRBJ2-3, the V gene TRBV29-1; 12 bases fit TRBD2. Per germline, CDR1 SQVTM and CDR2 ANQGSEA. The V and J ends lost 3 bases and 6 bases, in that order; junction bases with no gene match: 7. CDR3 size: 15 residues. CDR3 DNA sequence: TGCAGCGTTGATCGACTAGCGGGAGCCTCGGATACGCAGTATTTT. As protein: CSVDRLAGASDTQYF.

This chain links TRBV5-1 with TRBJ2-5; a weak D match, TRBD1 (5 bases). The CDR3 extends over 15 amino acids. The V end was cut by 1 base, the J end by 3 bases, with 13 bases between. The germline V gene has CDR1 SGHRS and CDR2 YFSETQ. The CDR3 sequence: CASSLRAGQKETQYF. The CDR3 region has the DNA TGCGCCAGCAGCTTGAGGGCAGGGCAAAAAGAGACCCAGTACTTC.

The chain couples TRBV5-1 to TRBJ1-2; perhaps TRBD1 as D (5 bases). The CDR3 extends over 15 amino acids. V was trimmed by 6 bases and J by 0 bases, leaving 15 bases between them. Germline lookup yields CDR1 SGHRS and CDR2 YFSETQ. CDR3 loop: CASTPVPGANYGYTF. As DNA, the CDR3 is TGCGCCAGCACCCCCGTTCCGGGGGCTAACTATGGCTACACCTTC.

This clone was found a few times. This chain uses TRBV5-1 with TRBJ1-1; no firm D call. This CDR3 has 17 residues. Germline CDR1 reads SGHRS; CDR2 reads YFSETQ. The V end was cut by 2 bases, the J end by 4 bases, with 21 bases between. In nucleotides, the CDR3 is TGCGCCAGCAGCTTTCAAGCTGGTCTGCCCCTCGGCACTGAAGCTTTCTTT. This gives the protein CASSFQAGLPLGTEAFF.

The chain combines TRBV6-6 with TRBJ1-1, with 7 bases matching TRBD1. J gave up 11 bases and V 2 bases, and 5 bases lay outside the gene matches. The CDR3 sequence is 12 residues long. Per germline, CDR1 MNHNY and CDR2 SVGAGI (reference sequence). CDR3 in DNA: TGTGCCAGCAGTTACCTAGAACAGGGGGCTTTCTTT. This sequence encodes CASSYLEQGAFF.

This clone was detected only once. The chain couples TRBV18 to TRBJ1-1; D ambiguous. V dropped 2 bases and J dropped 7 bases, with 8 bases sitting between them. CDR1 KGHSH and CDR2 LQKENI come from the germline V gene. The CDR3 sequence is 12 residues long. CDR3 nucleotide sequence: TGTGCCAGCTCACCAACCGGGGATGAAGCTTTCTTT. Its protein product is CASSPTGDEAFF.

The CDR3 is CAISETGQGVEKLFF. In DNA, the CDR3 is TGTGCCATCAGTGAGACGGGACAGGGAGTTGAAAAACTGTTTTTT. The genes are TRBV10-3 and TRBJ1-4, with 9 bases lining up with TRBD1. The germline V gene encodes CDR1 ENHRY and CDR2 SYGVKD. Unmatched junction bases numbered 5, after V lost 2 bases and J lost 7 bases. The CDR3 loop spans 15 amino acids.

The chain couples TRBV7-3 to TRBJ1-2; 7 bases align to TRBD1. Germline assignment: CDR1 SGHTA and CDR2 FQGTGA. The CDR3 totals 13 residues. V was clipped by 1 base and J by 6 bases; unmatched bases: 2. The CDR3 here is CASSLRQGHGYTF. CDR3 in DNA: TGTGCCAGCAGCTTAAGACAGGGACATGGCTACACCTTC.

This clone was found once. V is TRBV2 and J is TRBJ2-7; TRBD1 matches 7 bases. The ends lost 8 bases at V and 4 bases at J; junction bases unmatched: 8. Germline CDR1 and CDR2: SNHLY and FYNNEI. The CDR3 consists of 13 residues. This CDR3 reads CASSQDRNYEQYF. CDR3 in DNA: TGTGCCAGCTCGCAGGACAGGAATTACGAGCAGTACTTC.

The chain combines TRBV13 with TRBJ2-5, with D maybe TRBD1 (6 bases). The CDR3 loop spans 17 amino acids. V was cut by 5 bases and J by 1 base, with 20 bases left in between. CDR1 is PRHDT, CDR2 FYEKMQ, per germline (reference sequence). CDR3 sequence (DNA): TGTGCCAGCAGCGAATACCTACCGACAGGCAGCCAAGAGACCCAGTACTTC. Amino acid sequence: CASSEYLPTGSQETQYF.

The chain has TRBV6-1 and TRBJ2-1; D not certain. V shed 2 bases and J shed 9 bases, with 11 bases lying between them. The CDR3 has 13 residues. From germline, CDR1 is MNHNS and CDR2 SASEGT. Here the CDR3 reads CASSEMAVGEQFF. DNA for the CDR3: TGTGCCAGCAGTGAAATGGCAGTTGGTGAGCAGTTCTTC.